Sequencing of this T cell receptor beta chain was carried out in a study of blood T cell repertoires in COVID-19. On the study more broadly: Material from acute and convalescent COVID-19 was sourced from the United States, Italy and Spain.

TCRdb's copy holds only in-frame clones and misses some; the assay was immunoSEQ multiplex PCR. Here the sample spans 310,000 or so clones, over 75% being singletons. This CDR3 contains 15 residues. Trimming pared 3 bases from V and 0 bases from J, leaving 9 bases between. Germline CDR1 is MNHNS and CDR2 is SASEGT. Sequencing used PBMCs or T cells enriched from blood (not recorded which). The TCR originated in a woman in her 30s who had recovered from COVID-19. The J gene is TRBJ1-5, the V gene TRBV6-1, with D uncertain. CDR3 in DNA: TGTGCCAGCAGTGACGAGTCAGGTAGCAATCAGCCCCAGCATTTT. Protein sequence: CASSDESGSNQPQHF.